This T cell receptor beta chain stems from a study of glioma-infiltrating T cells after dendritic cell vaccination. Method: immunoSEQ multiplex PCR; TCRdb's copy keeps in-frame clones and lacks some. Among 40,000 or so clones listed, almost 85% were seen once. The CDR3 loop spans 14 amino acids. V trimming: 5 bases; J trimming: 5 bases; junction bases outside the gene matches: 5. Germline V gene lookup returns CDR1 MNHNY and CDR2 SVGAGI (reference sequence). This receptor was obtained from a human donor with glioblastoma. This chain links TRBV6-6 with TRBJ2-5; TRBD1 aligns across 10 bases. Sequencing used blood, obtained before dendritic cell vaccination. The CDR3 nucleotides are TGTGCCAGCAGTCCCGGGACAGGGGCGGAGACCCAGTACTTC. Amino acids: CASSPGTGAETQYF.